This passage covers 27 T cell receptor beta chains from one sample sequenced in a study of T-cell reconstitution after alpha-beta-depleted transplantation in children. During its preparation, the TCRbeta library received unique molecular identifiers. One entry per CDR3 protein, called by TCRdb with MiXCR from the PCR reads. Of 600,000 to 700,000 distinct CDR3 sequences in the sample, 16% are singletons; the top ten hold 1.1%. The sample consisted of PBMCs from the stem cell graft donor, taken from the stem cell graft. The receptor set was obtained from a human donor who donated a stem cell graft to a child with acute myeloid leukemia.

Comments on this clonotype: Being one base from a much bigger clone, this may be a read error. The chain uses TRBV20-1 and TRBJ1-1; D call uncertain. The length of the CDR3 is 14 residues. Germline-derived CDR1 and CDR2 are DFQATT and SNEGSKA (reference sequence). This CDR3 reads CSASGGSEGRRAIF. The DNA of the CDR3 is TGCAGTGCTAGCGGAGGGTCCGAGGGTCGAAGAGCTATCTTT.

The chain couples TRBV7-9 to TRBJ2-1; TRBD1 might be the D (6 bases). The CDR3 is 14 residues long. The V gene's germline CDR1 is SEHNR and CDR2 FQNEAQ (reference sequence). V was clipped by 5 bases and J by 9 bases, with 17 bases between them. The CDR3 nucleotides are TGTGCCAGCAGCCCCTTCCCAGGGGTGGGTGAGCAGTTCTTC. Protein sequence: CASSPFPGVGEQFF.

The chain uses TRBV18 and TRBJ2-2; possibly TRBD2 for D (6 bases). This CDR3 is 14 amino acids long. Germline V CDR1 and CDR2: KGHSH, LQKENI. Trimming pared 3 bases from V and 5 bases from J, leaving 10 bases between. CDR3 loop: CASSPAGRTGELFF. For the CDR3, the DNA is TGTGCCAGCTCACCGGCGGGGAGGACCGGGGAGCTGTTTTTT.

This clonotype was picked up many times. The gene calls are TRBV20-1 and TRBJ2-1; the match to TRBD2 covers 8 bases. The ends lost 0 bases at V and 0 bases at J; junction bases unmatched: 7. The CDR3 has 17 amino acids. In germline, CDR1 is DFQATT, CDR2 SNEGSKA (reference sequence). The CDR3: CSARDLGGGSSYNEQFF. The DNA for the CDR3 is TGCAGTGCTAGAGATCTTGGCGGGGGGAGCTCCTACAATGAGCAGTTCTTC.

This chain joins TRBV15 and TRBJ1-2, with 9 bases that match TRBD1. Germline assignment: CDR1 LNHNV and CDR2 YYDKDF (reference sequence). The V segment lost 8 bases and the J segment 8 bases; nucleotides outside the gene matches: 3. The CDR3 length is 11 residues. The CDR3 reads CATGTGSGYTF. The DNA of the CDR3 is TGTGCCACCGGGACAGGGAGCGGCTACACCTTC. The full variable domain, completed using reference TRBV15 and TRBJ1-2, is DAMVIQNPRYQVTQFGKPVTLSCSQTLNHNVMYWYQQKSSQAPKLLFHYYDKDFNNEADTPDNFQSRRPNTSFCFLDIRSPGLGDTAMYLCATGTGSGYTFGSGTRLTVV.

This clonotype was counted at least ten times. The gene calls are TRBV5-1 and TRBJ1-1; possible D gene TRBD1, 5 bases. Trimming shortened V by 4 bases and J by 1 base, and 17 bases separated the two germline ends. From germline, CDR1 is SGHRS and CDR2 YFSETQ. This CDR3 region has 16 residues. This CDR3 reads CASSVEPTAWNTEAFF. The DNA for the CDR3 is TGCGCCAGCAGCGTGGAACCGACAGCGTGGAACACTGAAGCTTTCTTT.

This clonotype has a count of ten or more. This chain joins TRBV20-1 and TRBJ1-3; D unresolved. Germline V CDR1 and CDR2: DFQATT, SNEGSKA (reference sequence). Trimming shortened V by 1 base and J by 1 base, and 5 bases separated the two germline ends. The CDR3 totals 13 residues. The CDR3 protein is CSARAGSGNTIYF. The CDR3 region has the DNA TGCAGTGCTAGAGCGGGGTCTGGAAACACCATATATTTT.

This clonotype was picked up many times. This sequence joins TRBV7-2 and TRBJ2-5; D is uncertain. Germline CDR1 reads SGHTA; CDR2 reads FQGNSA. The ends were cut back, 0 bases at V and 6 bases at J, with 5 bases in the middle. The CDR3 runs 12 residues. The CDR3 sequence: CASSLARKTQYF. The CDR3 DNA is TGTGCCAGCAGCTTAGCGCGAAAGACCCAGTACTTC.

J is TRBJ2-7 and V is TRBV30; D unclear. V lost 4 bases, J lost 2 bases, and 15 bases lay in between. Germline assignment: CDR1 GTSNPN and CDR2 SVGIG (reference sequence). This CDR3 contains 14 residues. For the CDR3, the DNA is TGTGCCTGGAAGGGCCCCCTCCGTCCCTACGAGCAGTACTTC. This sequence encodes CAWKGPLRPYEQYF.

J is TRBJ2-1 and V is TRBV7-8, with D tentatively TRBD1 (6 bases). The germline V gene encodes CDR1 SGHVS and CDR2 FQNEAQ. V was cut by 4 bases and J by 2 bases, with 9 bases left in between. CDR3 length: 14 residues. The CDR3 DNA reads as TGTGCCAGCAGCTACAGGGTCCCCTACAATGAGCAGTTCTTC. The encoded protein is CASSYRVPYNEQFF.

This clonotype was counted many times. The chain has TRBV20-1 and TRBJ2-5; D remains unclear. V lost 0 bases and J lost 4, with 12 bases in between. Germline V gives CDR1 DFQATT, CDR2 SNEGSKA (reference sequence). CDR3 length: 14 residues. For the CDR3, the DNA is TGCAGTGCTAGAGATCAGCGCAGTGGAGAGACCCAGTACTTC. Residues: CSARDQRSGETQYF.

This clonotype was picked up many times. The rearrangement links TRBV15 to TRBJ1-5; D remains ambiguous. Trimming left V 0 bases short and J 3 bases short, with 6 bases between. CDR1 is LNHNV, CDR2 YYDKDF, per germline (reference sequence). The CDR3 has 14 amino acids. The CDR3 coding sequence is TGTGCCACCAGCAGAGACAGAAACAATCAGCCCCAGCATTTT. Encoded protein: CATSRDRNNQPQHF.

This clonotype was recorded at least ten times. The genes are TRBV20-1 and TRBJ2-1; 9 nucleotides align to TRBD2. CDR1 and CDR2 (germline): DFQATT, SNEGSKA (reference sequence). This CDR3 spans 13 amino acids. The V segment lost 5 bases and the J segment 9 bases; nucleotides outside the gene matches: 8. The CDR3 here is CSAERGARGEQFF. CDR3 DNA sequence: TGCAGTGCTGAGCGGGGGGCGAGGGGTGAGCAGTTCTTC.

This clonotype was counted at least ten times. CDR3 nucleotide sequence: TGCAGCGTTGTTTGGGGTCAGGAAAAACTGTTTTTT. Translation gives CSVVWGQEKLFF. This sequence joins TRBV29-1 and TRBJ1-4; D is uncertain. V shed 4 bases and J shed 8 bases, with 11 bases lying between them. CDR3 length equals 12 residues. Germline CDR1 SQVTM, CDR2 ANQGSEA.

This clonotype showed up many times. The rearrangement links TRBV12-3 or TRBV12-4 to TRBJ1-2; no firm D call. Trimming took 5 bases from V and 8 from J, leaving 15 bases between them. The CDR3 is 13 amino acids. In DNA form, the CDR3 reads TGTGCCAGCAGTCGGGCCTACGCCAGCGGCTACACCTTC. Translating it yields CASSRAYASGYTF.

At least ten counts were recorded for this clonotype. The chain is built from TRBV20-1 and TRBJ1-5; tentative D call: TRBD1 (6 bases). CDR3 length: 13 residues. Germline values: CDR1 DFQATT, CDR2 SNEGSKA (reference sequence). Between the trimmed V and J ends, which lost 4 bases and 2 bases, there was a span of 9 bases. CDR3 residues: CSAIQGGNQPQHF. The DNA for the CDR3 is TGCAGTGCTATACAGGGCGGCAATCAGCCCCAGCATTTT.

This clonotype was recorded many times. This chain connects TRBV20-1 to TRBJ1-1; tentative D call: TRBD1 (6 bases). Per germline, CDR1 DFQATT and CDR2 SNEGSKA (reference sequence). The V and J ends lost 6 bases and 7 bases respectively, with 15 bases between them. The CDR3 spans 12 residues. The CDR3 DNA follows: TGCAGTGCCATCCCCGGACAGATTGAAGCTTTCTTT. Translating it yields CSAIPGQIEAFF.

This clonotype was observed many times. The rearrangement uses TRBV20-1 and TRBJ1-2; unclear D gene. Germline CDR1 DFQATT, CDR2 SNEGSKA (reference sequence). The V end lost 2 bases, the J end lost 7 bases, and 14 bases lay between the germline ends. CDR3 length: 13 residues. The DNA of the CDR3 is TGCAGTGCTAGATCGGAATTGGGAGTTGGCTACACCTTC. It translates to CSARSELGVGYTF.

For the CDR3, the DNA is TGCAGTGCTAGCCCCGTTGGGACAGGGGGCTTTGGAAACACCATATATTTT. It yields the protein CSASPVGTGGFGNTIYF. The chain couples TRBV20-1 to TRBJ1-3; TRBD1 aligns across 12 bases. This CDR3 is built from 17 residues. V gave up 3 bases and J gave up 3 bases; unmatched junction bases: 9. Germline V lookup: CDR1 DFQATT, CDR2 SNEGSKA (reference sequence).

The sample holds a few counts of this clonotype. This sequence joins TRBV7-2 and TRBJ1-5, with unresolved D. The CDR3 is 16 amino acids. Germline CDR1 is SGHTA and CDR2 is FQGNSA. The V end was cut by 1 base, the J end by 0 bases, with 10 bases between. CDR3 protein: CASSLGTDYSNQPQHF. The DNA for the CDR3 is TGTGCCAGCAGCTTAGGGACCGATTATAGCAATCAGCCCCAGCATTTT.

In its sample, this clonotype was seen many times. V gene TRBV20-1 combines with J gene TRBJ1-2, with 7 bases that match TRBD1. The germline V gene has CDR1 DFQATT and CDR2 SNEGSKA (reference sequence). Germline trimming cut 5 bases from V and 4 bases from J; bases unmatched to any gene: 4. The CDR3 runs to 12 residues. CDR3 bases: TGCAGTGCTGAGGGGACAGTCTATGGCTACACCTTC. This codes for CSAEGTVYGYTF.

This clonotype was counted only a few times. V and J are TRBV7-9 and TRBJ2-7, with no clear D. CDR3 length: 14 amino acids. Deletions cut 1 base from V and 2 bases from J, with 9 bases between. CDR1 and CDR2 (germline): SEHNR, FQNEAQ (reference sequence). The CDR3 here is CASSLVLSPYEQYF. CDR3 nucleotides: TGTGCCAGCAGCTTAGTTCTCAGTCCCTACGAGCAGTACTTC.

V is TRBV5-1 and J is TRBJ2-5, with D tentatively TRBD2 (5 bases). V dropped 4 bases and J dropped 1 base, with 23 bases sitting between them. The CDR3 runs 18 residues. Germline V lookup: CDR1 SGHRS, CDR2 YFSETQ. The DNA of the CDR3 is TGCGCCAGCAGCCCCATGAGGGCGGAAGTTTACCCCCAAGAGACCCAGTACTTC. It specifies CASSPMRAEVYPQETQYF.

The rearrangement uses TRBV20-1 and TRBJ2-5; 10 bases agree with TRBD1. The CDR3 covers 13 residues. Germline values: CDR1 DFQATT, CDR2 SNEGSKA (reference sequence). The CDR3, as DNA: TGCACTGGGTCCGGGACAGGGGTCGAGACCCAGTACTTC. Translating gives CTGSGTGVETQYF.

In its sample, this clonotype was seen a few times. The V and J genes are TRBV20-1 and TRBJ2-1, with TRBD2 matching 7 bases. Germline CDR1 DFQATT, CDR2 SNEGSKA (reference sequence). The CDR3 contains 15 residues. The ends lost 3 bases at V and 4 bases at J; junction bases unmatched: 9. CDR3 region: CSARSTSEKYNEQFF. The CDR3 region has the DNA TGCAGTGCTAGGTCAACTAGCGAAAAGTACAATGAGCAGTTCTTC.

This clonotype was observed a handful of times. The chain links TRBV5-1 to TRBJ1-6, with D maybe TRBD1 (5 bases). The CDR3 totals 16 residues. The V end lost 1 base, the J end lost 5 bases, and 13 bases lay between the germline ends. Germline V CDR1 and CDR2: SGHRS, YFSETQ. Here the CDR3 reads CASSLQPGSDNSPLHF. CDR3 DNA: TGCGCCAGCAGCTTGCAGCCAGGGTCGGATAATTCACCCCTCCACTTT.

This clonotype came up many times. J is TRBJ1-1 and V is TRBV12-3 or TRBV12-4; D is uncertain. CDR3 length equals 13 residues. The V gene lost 2 bases and the J gene lost 3 bases, with 7 bases spanning the gap. The CDR3 sequence: CASSLNQDTEAFF. Here the CDR3 DNA reads TGTGCCAGCAGTTTAAATCAGGACACTGAAGCTTTCTTT.